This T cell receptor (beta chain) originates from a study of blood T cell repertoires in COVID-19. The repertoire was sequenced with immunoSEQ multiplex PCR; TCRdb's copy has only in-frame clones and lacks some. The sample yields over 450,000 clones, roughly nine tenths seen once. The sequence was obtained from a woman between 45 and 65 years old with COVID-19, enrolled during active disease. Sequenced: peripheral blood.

As DNA, the CDR3 is TGTGCCAGTAGTATAGATTTGGAGAGCTCCTACAATGAGCAGTTCTTC. This sequence encodes CASSIDLESSYNEQFF. The chain joins TRBV19 to TRBJ2-1; D gene ambiguous. V lost 0 bases and J 0 bases, leaving 9 bases between the germline ends. The germline V gene encodes CDR1 LNHDA and CDR2 SQIVND (reference sequence). The CDR3 covers 16 residues. The whole variable domain, remainder taken from reference TRBV19 and TRBJ2-1, is DGGITQSPKYLFRKEGQNVTLSCEQNLNHDAMYWYRQDPGQGLRLIYYSQIVNDFQKGDIAEGYSVSREKKESFPLTVTSAQKNPTAFYLCASSIDLESSYNEQFFGPGTRLTVL.